This T cell receptor beta chain appears in the sequencing data of a study of T cell repertoires in cytomegalovirus infection. Study-level information: Epitope selection comprised recently identified HLA-C-restricted CMV epitopes and well-studied HLA-B-restricted CMV epitopes. Through public TCR beta signatures, both CMV infection and matching HLA type were indicated.

CDR3 size: 11 residues. Between the trimmed V and J ends, which lost 4 bases and 2 bases, there was a span of 1 base. Germline CDR1 and CDR2: SGHTA and FQGNSA. TCRdb passed the reads through MiXCR, listing each CDR3 protein once. Of some 800,000 distinct CDR3 sequences listed, 25% to 30% are singletons. This clonotype is labeled as medium-sized (0.01 to 0.1%). Its antigen remains unknown. Study-level points and caveats: There were carriers of CMV plus the relevant HLA, and cumulative public TCR beta family frequency identified them. HLA-C-restricted, CMV-specific TCR beta clonotypes were dominant ex vivo.

This clonotype originated in a human donor in good health (CMV status not recorded). Some clones in this sample may be carry-over from other donors' samples. The material sequenced was cultured CD8+ T cells from PBMCs, taken from culture after CMV antigen stimulation. The rearrangement links TRBV7-2 to TRBJ2-3; no reliable D call. CDR3 sequence (DNA): TGTGCCAGCAGCTACACAGATACGCAGTATTTT. Encoded protein: CASSYTDTQYF.